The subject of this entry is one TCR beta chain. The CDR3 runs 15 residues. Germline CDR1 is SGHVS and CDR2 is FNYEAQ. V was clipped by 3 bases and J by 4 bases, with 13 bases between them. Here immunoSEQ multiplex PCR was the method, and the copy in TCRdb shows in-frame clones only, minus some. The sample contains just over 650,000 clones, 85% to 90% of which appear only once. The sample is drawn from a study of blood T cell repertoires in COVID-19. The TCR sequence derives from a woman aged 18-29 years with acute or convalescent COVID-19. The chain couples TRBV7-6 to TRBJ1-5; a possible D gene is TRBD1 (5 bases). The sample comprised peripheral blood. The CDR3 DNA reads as TGTGCCAGCAGCTTGGGGGGACGCCTTAATCAGCCCCAGCATTTT. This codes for CASSLGGRLNQPQHF.